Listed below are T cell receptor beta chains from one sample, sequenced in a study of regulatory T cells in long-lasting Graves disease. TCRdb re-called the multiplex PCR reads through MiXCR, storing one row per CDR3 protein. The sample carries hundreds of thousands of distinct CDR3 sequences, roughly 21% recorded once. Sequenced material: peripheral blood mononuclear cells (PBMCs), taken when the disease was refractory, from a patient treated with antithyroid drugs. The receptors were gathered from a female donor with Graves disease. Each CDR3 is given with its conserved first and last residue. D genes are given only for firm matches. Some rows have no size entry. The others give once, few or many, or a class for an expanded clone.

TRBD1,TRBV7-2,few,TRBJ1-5,CASSSDDRGNQPQHF,TGTGCCAGCAGCTCCGACGACAGGGGCAATCAGCCCCAGCATTTT
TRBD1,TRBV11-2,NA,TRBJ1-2,CASSLVPGTEDGYTF,TGTGCCAGCAGCTTGGTTCCCGGGACAGAAGATGGCTACACCTTC
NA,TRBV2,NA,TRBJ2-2,CASSEKSRISLDTGELFF,TGTGCCAGCAGCGAAAAAAGTAGGATCTCTCTCGACACCGGGGAGCTGTTTTTT
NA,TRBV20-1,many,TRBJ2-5,CSARGGEETQYF,TGCAGTGCTAGGGGGGGAGAAGAGACCCAGTACTTC
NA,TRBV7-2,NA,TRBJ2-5,CASSLAYPGTRVQETQYF,TGTGCCAGCAGCTTAGCCTACCCCGGGACACGAGTCCAAGAGACCCAGTACTTC
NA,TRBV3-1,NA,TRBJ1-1,CASSQGNRNTEAFF,TGTGCCAGCAGCCAGGGGAATCGGAACACTGAAGCTTTCTTT
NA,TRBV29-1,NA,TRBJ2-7,CSVPGTPSEQYF,TGCAGCGTCCCCGGGACTCCCTCCGAGCAGTACTTC
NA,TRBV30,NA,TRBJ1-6,CAWSSGKSPLHF,TGTGCCTGGAGTTCAGGGAAATCACCCCTCCACTTT
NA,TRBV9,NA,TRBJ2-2,CASSEYTGELFF,TGTGCCAGCAGCGAATATACCGGGGAGCTGTTTTTT
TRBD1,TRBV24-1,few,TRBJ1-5,CATSDTPGQGRIGNQPQHF,TGTGCCACCAGTGACACACCGGGACAGGGGAGGATCGGCAATCAGCCCCAGCATTTT
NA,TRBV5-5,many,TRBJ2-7,CASSFRDRNYEQYF,TGTGCCAGCAGTTTCCGGGACCGAAACTACGAGCAGTACTTC
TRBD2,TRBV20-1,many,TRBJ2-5,CSARVFPSGQETQYF,TGCAGTGCTAGAGTCTTCCCTAGCGGCCAAGAGACCCAGTACTTC
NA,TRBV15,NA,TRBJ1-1,CATKAGRMNTEAFF,TGTGCCACCAAGGCAGGCCGTATGAACACTGAAGCTTTCTTT
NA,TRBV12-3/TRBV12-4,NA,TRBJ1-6,CASSFPGRDSPLHF,TGTGCCAGCAGTTTCCCGGGGCGGGATTCACCCCTCCACTTT
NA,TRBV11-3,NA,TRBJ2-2,CASSFRDINTGELFF,TGTGCCAGCAGCTTCCGGGACATAAACACCGGGGAGCTGTTTTTT
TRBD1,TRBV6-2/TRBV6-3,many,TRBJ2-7,CASRRDRASYEQYF,TGTGCCAGCAGACGTGACAGGGCGTCCTACGAGCAGTACTTC